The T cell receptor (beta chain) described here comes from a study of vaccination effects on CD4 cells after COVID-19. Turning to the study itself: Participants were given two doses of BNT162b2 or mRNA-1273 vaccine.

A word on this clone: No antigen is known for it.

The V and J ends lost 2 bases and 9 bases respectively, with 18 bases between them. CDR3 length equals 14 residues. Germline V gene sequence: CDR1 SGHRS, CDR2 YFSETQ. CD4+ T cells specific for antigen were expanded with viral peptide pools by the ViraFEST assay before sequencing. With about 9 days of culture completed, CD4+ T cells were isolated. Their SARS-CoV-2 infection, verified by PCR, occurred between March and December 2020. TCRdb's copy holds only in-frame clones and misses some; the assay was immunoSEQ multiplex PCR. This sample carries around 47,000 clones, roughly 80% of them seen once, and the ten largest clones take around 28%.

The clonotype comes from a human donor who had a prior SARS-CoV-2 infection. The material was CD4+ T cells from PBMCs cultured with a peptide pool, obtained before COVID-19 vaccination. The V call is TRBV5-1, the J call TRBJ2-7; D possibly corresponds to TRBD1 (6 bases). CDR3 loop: CASSFRGRSNGQYF. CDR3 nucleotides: TGCGCCAGCAGCTTCAGGGGCCGGTCTAACGGGCAGTACTTC.